This passage covers 26 T cell receptor beta chains from one sample sequenced in a study of blood T cell repertoires in COVID-19. Method: immunoSEQ multiplex PCR; TCRdb's copy keeps in-frame clones and lacks some. The sample includes a few hundred thousand clones, less than 90% of them seen just once. The specimen sequenced was PBMCs or T cells enriched from blood (not recorded which). The receptors were gathered from a young woman who had recovered from COVID-19.

This chain uses TRBV27 with TRBJ2-2, with TRBD1 matching over 10 bases. CDR1 and CDR2 (germline): MNHEY, SMNVEV (reference sequence). The CDR3 consists of 20 residues. Losses at the gene ends were 5 bases for V and 4 bases for J; bases not matched to a gene: 19. CDR3 amino acids: CASSPDRGPSGVWATGELFF. CDR3 nucleotides: TGTGCCAGCAGTCCCGACAGGGGGCCATCTGGTGTCTGGGCCACCGGGGAGCTGTTTTTT.

V is TRBV3-1 (or the pseudogene TRBV3-2) and J is TRBJ2-5; a possible D gene is TRBD1 (5 bases). Between the trimmed V and J ends, which lost 0 bases and 7 bases, there was a span of 18 bases. This CDR3 spans 16 amino acids. The germline CDR1 and CDR2 sequences are LGHDT and YNNKEL (reference sequence). The CDR3: CASSQEVPGISGTQYF. The CDR3 DNA reads as TGTGCCAGCAGCCAAGAGGTGCCAGGGATTTCGGGGACCCAGTACTTC.

The V and J genes are TRBV4-3 and TRBJ1-6; D not resolved. The CDR3 covers 16 residues. CDR1 and CDR2 from the germline V gene are LGHNA and YSLEER. Deletions cut 0 bases from V and 7 bases from J, with 13 bases between. For the CDR3, the DNA is TGCGCCAGCAGCCAAGAGAAGACCTTCGGGAATTCACCCCTCCACTTT. It is translated as CASSQEKTFGNSPLHF.

The V and J genes are TRBV7-8 and TRBJ1-3, with D perhaps TRBD1 (6 bases). Germline loops: CDR1 SGHVS, CDR2 FQNEAQ. The CDR3 spans 16 residues. The V and J ends lost 0 bases and 2 bases respectively, with 11 bases between them. The CDR3 loop is CASSLAHQGPGNTIYF. The CDR3 nucleotides are TGTGCCAGCAGCTTAGCGCACCAGGGGCCTGGAAACACCATATATTTT.

This clone was seen only a few times. The V gene is TRBV19, the J gene TRBJ1-2; unclear D gene. Germline assignment: CDR1 LNHDA and CDR2 SQIVND (reference sequence). Between the trimmed V and J ends, which lost 4 bases and 4 bases, there was a span of 13 bases. The CDR3 runs 14 residues. The CDR3: CASSNQGRSYGYTF. The CDR3 DNA reads TGTGCCAGTAGTAATCAAGGGAGGAGCTATGGCTACACCTTC.

Ten or more counts support this clone. The J gene is TRBJ2-3, the V gene TRBV3-1 (or the pseudogene TRBV3-2); 8 bases agree with TRBD2. The germline CDR1 and CDR2 sequences are LGHDT and YNNKEL (reference sequence). The ends lost 3 bases at V and 0 bases at J; junction bases unmatched: 8. CDR3 length: 17 residues. The CDR3 reads CASSQGWTSSSTDTQYF. CDR3 nucleotide sequence: TGTGCCAGCAGCCAGGGCTGGACTAGCTCTAGCACAGATACGCAGTATTTT.

V and J are TRBV28 and TRBJ2-1; TRBD1 aligns across 9 bases. Germline trimming cut 7 bases from V and 12 bases from J; bases unmatched to any gene: 13. Germline V lookup: CDR1 MDHEN, CDR2 SYDVKM. This CDR3 is built from 14 residues. CDR3 DNA: TGTGCCAGCACCCCGGGACAGGGACCGTTTGGGCAGTTCTTC. Protein product: CASTPGQGPFGQFF.

This chain uses TRBV5-6 with TRBJ2-3; D possibly corresponds to TRBD2 (5 bases). The germline V gene encodes CDR1 SGHDT and CDR2 YYEEEE. The CDR3 loop spans 14 amino acids. Trimming shortened V by 0 bases and J by 0 bases, and 5 bases separated the two germline ends. The CDR3 protein is CASSLAGSTDTQYF. CDR3 in DNA: TGTGCCAGCAGCTTGGCGGGAAGCACAGATACGCAGTATTTT. Based on the CDR3 plus reference TRBV5-6 and TRBJ2-3, the full variable domain is DAGVTQSPTHLIKTRGQQVTLRCSPKSGHDTVSWYQQALGQGPQFIFQYYEEEERQRGNFPDRFSGHQFPNYSSELNVNALLLGDSALYLCASSLAGSTDTQYFGPGTRLTVL.

The rearrangement links TRBV4-1 to TRBJ2-5, with 12 nucleotides matching TRBD2. The CDR3 extends over 16 amino acids. Per germline, CDR1 MGHRA and CDR2 YSYEKL. The ends lost 4 bases at V and 5 bases at J; junction bases unmatched: 8. CDR3 residues: CASSPLAGGLLETQYF. For the CDR3, the DNA is TGCGCCAGCAGCCCCCTAGCGGGGGGGCTCTTGGAGACCCAGTACTTC.

The J gene is TRBJ1-2, the V gene TRBV30, with unresolved D. Germline CDR1 is GTSNPN and CDR2 is SVGIG (reference sequence). There are 14 residues in the CDR3. Trimming pared 0 bases from V and 3 bases from J, leaving 11 bases between. CDR3 in amino acids: CAWSVINRDYGYTF. The CDR3 coding sequence is TGTGCCTGGAGTGTAATCAACCGGGACTATGGCTACACCTTC.

The chain has TRBV5-1 and TRBJ1-4; tentative D call: TRBD1 (5 bases). Germline-derived CDR1 and CDR2 are SGHRS and YFSETQ. The CDR3 contains 14 residues. The germline V and J ends were trimmed by 5 bases and 8 bases, with 16 bases remaining between them. CDR3 loop: CASRNGDWTEKLFF. The CDR3 bases are TGCGCCAGCAGGAACGGGGACTGGACAGAAAAACTGTTTTTT.

The chain links TRBV19 to TRBJ2-1; TRBD2 matches at 13 bases. This CDR3 is 14 amino acids long. CDR1 and CDR2 from the germline V gene are LNHDA and SQIVND (reference sequence). The V segment lost 8 bases and the J segment 9 bases; nucleotides outside the gene matches: 7. The CDR3 coding sequence is TGTGCCAGTGGGACACTAGCGGGGGGGATTGAGCAGTTCTTC. This sequence encodes CASGTLAGGIEQFF.

This clone was counted once. This rearrangement joins TRBV27 to TRBJ1-1; TRBD1 is a possible D gene (6 bases). The CDR3 covers 15 residues. Trimming stripped 5 bases from V and 1 base from J, with 14 bases between. CDR1 and CDR2 from the germline V gene are MNHEY and SMNVEV (reference sequence). This CDR3 reads CASSGGLTGNTEAFF. The CDR3 bases are TGTGCCAGCAGTGGGGGCCTGACAGGGAACACTGAAGCTTTCTTT.

This chain connects TRBV4-2 to TRBJ1-1; D might be TRBD1 (5 bases). The CDR3 is 19 residues long. Germline CDR1 reads LGHNA; CDR2 reads YNFKEQ. The ends were cut back, 0 bases at V and 0 bases at J, with 20 bases in the middle. In DNA, the CDR3 is TGTGCCAGCAGCCAAGATGGGGCTCTGGGGGGTCTCATGAACACTGAAGCTTTCTTT. This codes for CASSQDGALGGLMNTEAFF.

This clone was detected a few times. The V gene is TRBV6-4, the J gene TRBJ2-3; 13 bases line up with TRBD2. This CDR3 region has 15 residues. J was trimmed by 4 bases and V by 5 bases; bases with no gene match: 3. In germline, CDR1 is MRHNA, CDR2 SNTAGT. The CDR3 coding sequence is TGTGCCAGCAGTCCGACTAGCGGGGGGCCAGATACGCAGTATTTT. Amino acids: CASSPTSGGPDTQYF.

This clone is a singleton in its sample. The chain recombines TRBV18 with TRBJ2-2; tentatively, D is TRBD2 (6 bases). The length of the CDR3 is 15 residues. V gave up 5 bases and J gave up 0 bases, with 10 bases separating them. Germline V lookup: CDR1 KGHSH, CDR2 LQKENI. CDR3 DNA sequence: TGTGCCAGCTCAATGGAGGGTACGAACACCGGGGAGCTGTTTTTT. Protein sequence: CASSMEGTNTGELFF.

This chain connects TRBV11-3 to TRBJ2-7; D is possibly TRBD1 (6 bases). V gave up 3 bases and J gave up 0 bases, with 9 bases separating them. Looked up from germline, CDR1 is SGHNT and CDR2 is YENEEA. The CDR3 runs 14 residues. CDR3: CASSLGHSSYEQYF. The CDR3 coding sequence is TGTGCCAGCAGCTTGGGACATAGCTCCTACGAGCAGTACTTC.

The gene calls are TRBV29-1 and TRBJ2-7, with D tentatively TRBD2 (7 bases). The CDR3 has 15 residues. V lost 3 bases and J lost 3, with 18 bases in between. Germline V gives CDR1 SQVTM, CDR2 ANQGSEA. The CDR3 here is CSVEYFGGRHYEQYF. CDR3 nucleotides: TGCAGCGTTGAGTACTTCGGGGGGCGCCACTACGAGCAGTACTTC.

The V gene is TRBV6-5, the J gene TRBJ1-6; 9 nucleotides line up with TRBD1. From germline, CDR1 is MNHEY and CDR2 SVGAGI. J lost 11 bases, V lost 6 bases, and 5 bases had no gene match. The CDR3 runs 13 residues. In DNA, the CDR3 is TGTGCCAGCAGGGACGACAGGGGGGCACCCCTCCACTTT. As protein: CASRDDRGAPLHF.

The chain combines TRBV19 with TRBJ1-2; D may be TRBD1 (6 bases). Germline V gene sequence: CDR1 LNHDA, CDR2 SQIVND (reference sequence). The CDR3 has 14 amino acids. Trimming took 5 bases from V and 4 from J, leaving 14 bases between them. The CDR3 protein is CASSPSTGRYGYTF. The CDR3 coding sequence is TGTGCCAGTAGTCCCTCCACAGGGCGCTATGGCTACACCTTC.

V is TRBV2 and J is TRBJ1-1; D may be TRBD1 (6 bases). This CDR3 region has 15 residues. V shed 2 bases and J shed 4 bases, with 14 bases lying between them. The germline gives CDR1 SNHLY, CDR2 FYNNEI. CDR3 loop: CASSERGSRGTEAFF. The CDR3 nucleotides read TGTGCCAGCAGTGAAAGGGGGAGCAGGGGCACTGAAGCTTTCTTT.

A few counts support this clone. This chain connects TRBV5-1 to TRBJ2-3, with 11 bases identical to TRBD1. The CDR3 extends over 17 amino acids. The V segment lost 0 bases and the J segment 3 bases; nucleotides outside the gene matches: 6. Germline-derived CDR1 and CDR2 are SGHRS and YFSETQ. The CDR3 loop reads CASSLGIGTGGTDTQYF. CDR3 DNA sequence: TGCGCCAGCAGCTTGGGCATCGGGACAGGGGGAACAGATACGCAGTATTTT.

This clone was counted a single time. This CDR3 is CASSFPGSYEQYF. The CDR3 DNA sequence: TGTGCCAGCAGCTTCCCCGGGTCGTACGAGCAGTACTTC. The chain has TRBV7-2 and TRBJ2-7; D is ambiguous. Trimming left V 3 bases short and J 4 bases short, with 10 bases between. CDR1 and CDR2 from the germline V gene are SGHTA and FQGNSA. The CDR3 has 13 amino acids.

This rearrangement joins TRBV19 to TRBJ2-5; tentatively, D is TRBD2 (7 bases). Germline lookup yields CDR1 LNHDA and CDR2 SQIVND (reference sequence). Trimming took 3 bases from V and 0 from J, leaving 20 bases between them. The CDR3 sequence is 18 residues long. CDR3: CASSIGVGGAHNQETQYF. The CDR3 region has the DNA TGTGCCAGTAGTATCGGAGTAGGGGGGGCGCATAACCAAGAGACCCAGTACTTC.

The rearrangement uses TRBV27 and TRBJ1-2; the D gene is possibly TRBD1 (6 bases). Trimming pared 6 bases from V and 0 bases from J, leaving 11 bases between. This CDR3 has 14 amino acids. In germline, CDR1 is MNHEY, CDR2 SMNVEV (reference sequence). The CDR3 coding sequence is TGTGCCAGCAGGCTAGGGGGTTCTAACTATGGCTACACCTTC. This sequence encodes CASRLGGSNYGYTF.

The genes are TRBV6-2 or TRBV6-3 and TRBJ2-7; TRBD1 matches at 7 bases. With 5 bases clipped from V and 4 bases from J, the junction kept 8 bases outside the gene matches. The CDR3 covers 14 residues. Germline CDR1 and CDR2: MNHEY and SVGEGT. The CDR3 reads CASSRLGQSYEQYF. DNA of the CDR3: TGTGCCAGCAGTCGGCTGGGACAGTCGTACGAGCAGTACTTC.